This T cell receptor (beta chain) was recorded in a study of post-analysis software for immune sequencing data. Background on the study: Relapsing-remitting, secondary progressive and progressive-relapsing forms made up the multiple sclerosis disease courses. Regarding the study as a whole: The five TRBV segments detected at higher frequency in patients than in controls included TRBV5-6, TRBV5-1 and TRBV20-1. Those with multiple sclerosis, the patient group, showed significantly lower normalized Chao1 diversity than controls.

To note about this clonotype: Its matching antigen is unknown.

TCR beta libraries were prepared from cDNA with unique molecular identifiers. TCRdb reprocessed the PCR reads via MiXCR and lists one record per CDR3 protein. Seen here are hundreds of thousands of distinct CDR3 sequences, about 50% observed once, and the top ten hold 4.6%. With V trimmed by 1 base and J by 3 bases, 12 bases remained unmatched. Germline-derived CDR1 and CDR2 are MGHRA and YSYEKL. The CDR3 is 19 residues long. The sequenced sample consisted of blood. This sequence joins TRBV4-1 and TRBJ2-3, with 11 positions matching TRBD2. This clonotype originated in a girl aged 5 to 17 with multiple sclerosis. DNA of the CDR3: TGCGCCAGCAGCCAAGCCTTGACTAGCGGGGCTCTCAGGACAGATACGCAGTATTTT. This encodes CASSQALTSGALRTDTQYF.